This T cell receptor beta chain came from a study of shared clonotypes between healthy human individuals. The study, taken as a whole, reports: Sequencing depth was expected to affect clonotype sharing among donors. Generally, naive subsets came out with larger estimated richness than memory subsets.

As concerns this clone: The antigen is unknown. The sample has other DNA sequences that encode this CDR3 too.

Some 30,000 T cell genomes, or roughly 200 ng DNA, went into the sorted-subset replicate PCRs. Original processing notes: ImmunoSEQ only sent back junction sequences with no quality scores, so filtering was done differently. Sequencing used immunoSEQ multiplex PCR; TCRdb keeps in-frame clones, though not all of them. Clone size and V and J calls were adopted from that table, with D and trimming inferred from the DNA. The table records 1.6 million or so clones, 97% to 99% of them present only once. The CDR3 has 13 residues. Trimming took 4 bases from V and 0 from J, leaving 7 bases between them. CDR1 is SGHRS and CDR2 is YFSETQ in the germline V gene.

The specimen sequenced was naive CD4+ T cells sorted from blood. Subset defined: CD45RA+ positively selected. This sequence was found in a young man in good health. V gene TRBV5-1 combines with J gene TRBJ1-1; D remains unclear. The chain's CDR3 is CASSLQLNTEAFF. The CDR3 DNA follows: TGCGCCAGCAGCCTGCAACTGAACACTGAAGCTTTCTTT.